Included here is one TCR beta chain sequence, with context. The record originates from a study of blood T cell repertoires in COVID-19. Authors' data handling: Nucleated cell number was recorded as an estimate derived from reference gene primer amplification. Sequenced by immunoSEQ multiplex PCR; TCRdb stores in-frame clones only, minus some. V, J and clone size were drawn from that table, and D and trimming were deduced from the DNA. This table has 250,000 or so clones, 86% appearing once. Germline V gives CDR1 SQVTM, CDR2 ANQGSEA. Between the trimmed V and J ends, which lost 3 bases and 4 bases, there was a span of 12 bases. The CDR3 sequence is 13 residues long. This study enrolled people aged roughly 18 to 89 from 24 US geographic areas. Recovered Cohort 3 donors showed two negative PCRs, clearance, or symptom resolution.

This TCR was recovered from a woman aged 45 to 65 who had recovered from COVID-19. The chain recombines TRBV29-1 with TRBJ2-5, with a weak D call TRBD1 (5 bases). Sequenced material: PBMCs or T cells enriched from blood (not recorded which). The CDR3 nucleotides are TGCAGCGTTGAGGTAGGGGAAGGAGAGACCCAGTACTTC. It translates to CSVEVGEGETQYF. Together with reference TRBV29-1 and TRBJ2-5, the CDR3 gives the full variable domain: SAVISQKPSRDICQRGTSLTIQCQVDSQVTMMFWYRQQPGQSLTLIATANQGSEATYESGFVIDKFPISRPNLTFSTLTVSNMSPEDSSIYLCSVEVGEGETQYFGPGTRLLVL.